The 28 T cell receptor beta chains below all came from one sample that was sequenced in a study of blood T cell repertoires in COVID-19. Method: immunoSEQ multiplex PCR; TCRdb's copy keeps in-frame clones and lacks some. Of 90,000 or so clones in the sample, over 75% were seen once. What was sequenced was peripheral blood. The receptors were gathered from a man at least 80 years old with active or convalescent COVID-19.

The chain has TRBV29-1 and TRBJ2-2, with 9 bases fitting TRBD2. V was clipped by 6 bases and J by 1 base; unmatched bases: 6. The germline V gene encodes CDR1 SQVTM and CDR2 ANQGSEA. CDR3 size: 15 residues. CDR3 bases: TGCAGCGTGGGTGTAGCGGGGGTGAACACCGGGGAGCTGTTTTTT. Protein product: CSVGVAGVNTGELFF.

The rearrangement uses TRBV7-2 and TRBJ1-2; 9 nucleotides align to TRBD1. Germline lookup yields CDR1 SGHTA and CDR2 FQGNSA. The CDR3 sequence is 16 residues long. The V segment lost 4 bases and the J segment 4 bases; nucleotides outside the gene matches: 10. The CDR3 is CASSSFGTGKFYGYTF. In nucleotides, the CDR3 is TGTGCCAGCAGCTCTTTCGGGACAGGGAAATTCTATGGCTACACCTTC.

Only a few counts were recorded for this clone. The V and J genes are TRBV5-1 and TRBJ1-2; maybe TRBD1 (6 bases). The CDR3 consists of 12 residues. Germline loops: CDR1 SGHRS, CDR2 YFSETQ. V lost 2 bases, J lost 8 bases, and 10 bases lay in between. CDR3 amino acids: CASSFDRSGYTF. The CDR3 DNA reads TGCGCCAGCAGCTTCGACAGGTCCGGCTACACCTTC.

This chain joins TRBV2 and TRBJ2-5, with 7 bases matching TRBD2. The CDR3 has 13 residues. Germline CDR1 SNHLY, CDR2 FYNNEI. DNA of the CDR3: TGTGCGGGGAGGGGCCCTGGGAGCGAGACCCAGTACTTC. Amino acids: CAGRGPGSETQYF.

The gene calls are TRBV9 and TRBJ2-2; no clear D. CDR3 length: 13 residues. Germline-derived CDR1 and CDR2 are SGDLS and YYNGEE. V was pared by 5 bases and J by 7 bases, with 12 bases between. The CDR3 nucleotides read TGTGCCAGCAGATCGGGTCCCGGCGGGGAGCTGTTTTTT. It is translated as CASRSGPGGELFF.

The chain links TRBV6-2 or TRBV6-3 to TRBJ1-1, with 9 bases that match TRBD1. V was pared by 6 bases and J by 1 base, with 9 bases of the junction left unmatched. The germline CDR1 and CDR2 sequences are MNHEY and SVGEGT. The CDR3 runs 16 residues. The CDR3 reads CASSVRRTGANTEAFF. The CDR3 region has the DNA TGTGCCAGCAGCGTAAGACGGACAGGGGCGAACACTGAAGCTTTCTTT.

As for this clone: A junction boundary mismatches the germline segment, possibly from a read error. The chain links TRBV7-7 to TRBJ2-2; 11 nucleotides agree with TRBD1. Germline CDR1 SSHAT, CDR2 FNYEAQ (reference sequence). CDR3 length equals 15 residues. CDR3 nucleotides: TGTGCTAGCAGCCCCGGACAGGGGGCGATTGGGGAGCTGTTTTTT. Translated, it gives CASSPGQGAIGELFF.

V usage is TRBV6-6 and J usage is TRBJ1-5; D gene unclear. The CDR3 spans 13 residues. Germline V lookup: CDR1 MNHNY, CDR2 SVGAGI (reference sequence). The V end lost 4 bases, the J end lost 6 bases, and 10 bases lay between the germline ends. CDR3 residues: CASSSQTGQPQHF. CDR3 in DNA: TGTGCCAGCAGTTCGCAGACGGGTCAGCCCCAGCATTTT.

The rearrangement joins TRBV10-1 to TRBJ2-2, with D maybe TRBD1 (5 bases). The germline V gene has CDR1 WNHNN and CDR2 SYGVQD (reference sequence). Deletions cut 6 bases from V and 4 bases from J, with 9 bases between. The CDR3 length is 13 residues. The DNA of the CDR3 is TGCGCCAGCAGCAGGGTCGGCACCGGGGAGCTGTTTTTT. It specifies CASSRVGTGELFF.

This chain connects TRBV7-2 to TRBJ1-4; D possibly corresponds to TRBD1 (5 bases). The CDR3 is made up of 13 amino acids. Germline loops: CDR1 SGHTA, CDR2 FQGNSA. V was shortened by 4 bases and J by 7 bases, with 10 bases between the two germline ends. CDR3 coding DNA: TGTGCCAGCAGCTCCAGGGAGGGTGAAAAACTGTTTTTT. Encoded protein: CASSSREGEKLFF.

This clone has only one observation. The chain has TRBV19 and TRBJ1-1, with D possibly matching TRBD1 (6 bases). The CDR3 is 14 residues long. CDR1 is LNHDA and CDR2 is SQIVND in the germline V gene (reference sequence). Deletions cut 7 bases from V and 0 bases from J, with 12 bases between. The CDR3 is CASNRGQMNTEAFF. CDR3 bases: TGTGCCAGTAATCGTGGACAGATGAACACTGAAGCTTTCTTT.

The J gene is TRBJ1-5, the V gene TRBV6-6; D is possibly TRBD1 (5 bases). The CDR3 spans 14 residues. The V end lost 10 bases, the J end lost 2 bases, and 15 bases lay between the germline ends. Germline CDR1 MNHNY, CDR2 SVGAGI (reference sequence). The DNA of the CDR3 is TGTGCCACCCATCCAGGGTTTGGCAATCAGCCCCAGCATTTT. Translating it yields CATHPGFGNQPQHF.

CDR3 residues: CASSEASRTGGNTIYF. CDR3 nucleotides: TGTGCCAGCAGTGAAGCGTCCAGGACAGGGGGAAACACCATATATTTT. The rearrangement links TRBV6-1 to TRBJ1-3, with 8 positions matching TRBD1. V lost 0 bases, J lost 4 bases, and 5 bases stayed unmatched. The CDR3 covers 16 residues. The germline V gene has CDR1 MNHNS and CDR2 SASEGT.

V is TRBV2 and J is TRBJ2-7; 10 bases line up with TRBD2. The CDR3 is 16 amino acids. J gave up 7 bases and V 3 bases, and 12 bases lay outside the gene matches. The germline CDR1 and CDR2 sequences are SNHLY and FYNNEI. In DNA form, the CDR3 reads TGTGCCAGCAGTGATGATTTAGCGGGGGGTCTGAGGGAGCAGTACTTC. Its protein is CASSDDLAGGLREQYF. Filled out from reference TRBV2 and TRBJ2-7, the complete variable domain reads EPEVTQTPSHQVTQMGQEVILRCVPISNHLYFYWYRQILGQKVEFLVSFYNNEISEKSEIFDDQFSVERPDGSNFTLKIRSTKLEDSAMYFCASSDDLAGGLREQYFGPGTRLTVT.

The CDR3 reads CASSPRTGRSSGANVLTF. Written as DNA, the CDR3 is TGCGCCAGCAGCCCCCGGACAGGTCGATCCTCTGGGGCCAACGTCCTGACTTTC. The chain couples TRBV5-1 to TRBJ2-6; 7 bases match TRBD1. The CDR3 runs to 18 residues. Germline V gives CDR1 SGHRS, CDR2 YFSETQ. The junction had 10 bases not matched to a gene; V was cut back by 4 bases and J by 0 bases.

This sequence joins TRBV27 and TRBJ2-2; D possibly corresponds to TRBD2 (7 bases). The CDR3 runs 17 residues. Trimming took 2 bases from V and 4 from J, leaving 17 bases between them. The germline V gene encodes CDR1 MNHEY and CDR2 SMNVEV (reference sequence). The CDR3 loop reads CASSLRGGATPTGELFF. The CDR3 DNA follows: TGTGCCAGCAGTTTACGAGGGGGGGCCACGCCCACCGGGGAGCTGTTTTTT.

This chain joins TRBV7-3 and TRBJ2-3; TRBD1 matches at 12 bases. The V gene end was trimmed by 5 bases and the J gene end by 4 bases; junction bases not matched to a gene: 13. This CDR3 has 18 amino acids. Germline CDR1 SGHTA, CDR2 FQGTGA. CDR3 nucleotide sequence: TGTGCCAGCAGCGCGGAGGGTAGGGGACAGGGGGCCGCAGATACGCAGTATTTT. This encodes CASSAEGRGQGAADTQYF.

V gene TRBV30 combines with J gene TRBJ1-6; TRBD1 is a possible D gene (5 bases). This CDR3 contains 16 residues. In germline, CDR1 is GTSNPN, CDR2 SVGIG (reference sequence). Trimming stripped 3 bases from V and 8 bases from J, with 20 bases between. DNA of the CDR3: TGTGCCTGGAGCTCCCAGGGACCGGGGGAGGATTCACCCCTCCACTTT. This sequence encodes CAWSSQGPGEDSPLHF.

This chain uses TRBV21-1 with TRBJ2-7; TRBD1 was called by the table and not checked on the DNA. TRBV21-1 is recorded as a pseudogene. The CDR3 spans 12 residues. The DNA of the CDR3 is TGTGCCAGCAGCAAAGCGGGGCTCGTGCAGTACTTC. It codes for CASSKAGLVQYF.

The chain has TRBV6-1 and TRBJ1-2; no definite D call. V was shortened by 1 base and J by 1 base, with 16 bases between the two germline ends. The germline V gene has CDR1 MNHNS and CDR2 SASEGT. This CDR3 is 17 amino acids long. CDR3 residues: CASSEVRWASVNYGYTF. As DNA, the CDR3 is TGTGCCAGCAGTGAAGTTAGGTGGGCCTCGGTTAACTATGGCTACACCTTC.

The rearrangement links TRBV2 to TRBJ1-3; TRBD1 is a possible D gene (5 bases). In germline, CDR1 is SNHLY, CDR2 FYNNEI. This CDR3 region has 15 residues. With 4 bases removed from V and 4 bases from J, the gap between germline ends came to 14 bases. The CDR3 coding sequence is TGTGCCAGCAGTGTCTCCCGGGGGAGGGGAAACACCATATATTTT. Its protein is CASSVSRGRGNTIYF.

The chain joins TRBV7-6 to TRBJ2-2; 9 nucleotides align to TRBD2. Germline V lookup: CDR1 SGHVS, CDR2 FNYEAQ. The J segment lost 4 bases and the V segment lost 8 bases, leaving 2 bases of the junction unmatched. The CDR3 has 13 amino acids. The CDR3 sequence: CASLAGFTGELFF. CDR3 DNA: TGTGCCAGCCTAGCGGGGTTCACCGGGGAGCTGTTTTTT.

The CDR3 loop is CASSLKGDQYGYTF. The CDR3 region has the DNA TGTGCCAGCAGTTTAAAAGGGGATCAGTATGGCTACACCTTC. This chain connects TRBV27 to TRBJ1-2; possible D gene TRBD1, 5 bases. V lost 2 bases, J lost 5 bases, and 12 bases lay in between. The germline V gene encodes CDR1 MNHEY and CDR2 SMNVEV (reference sequence). The CDR3 has 14 residues.

V gene TRBV11-1 combines with J gene TRBJ2-7, with 7 bases aligning to TRBD2. The J segment lost 2 bases and the V segment lost 5 bases, leaving 9 bases of the junction unmatched. Germline values: CDR1 SGHAT, CDR2 FQDESV (reference sequence). The CDR3 runs to 15 residues. The CDR3 DNA follows: TGTGCCAGCAGCCTGGGGGAGGGGTTAACCTACGAGCAGTACTTC. Protein: CASSLGEGLTYEQYF.

The table lists this clone with a few counts. The chain is built from TRBV4-1 and TRBJ2-4, with D unclear. Trimming removed 0 bases at V and 9 bases at J, with 12 bases between. The CDR3 is made up of 14 amino acids. CDR1 is MGHRA, CDR2 YSYEKL, per germline. CDR3 sequence reads: CASSQDRGLGIQYF. CDR3 bases: TGCGCCAGCAGCCAAGATCGTGGCCTTGGCATTCAGTACTTC.

This chain links TRBV20-1 with TRBJ2-3; TRBD1 matches 8 bases. This CDR3 comprises 15 residues. V lost 3 bases and J lost 2; bases outside the gene matches: 7. CDR1 DFQATT and CDR2 SNEGSKA come from the germline V gene (reference sequence). The CDR3: CSASGTGWNTDTQYF. CDR3 nucleotide sequence: TGCAGTGCTAGTGGGACAGGATGGAACACAGATACGCAGTATTTT.

Worth noting for this clone: The junction does not match germline at one end; this may be a read error. The V call is TRBV7-7, the J call TRBJ2-1, with a possible D match to TRBD1 (6 bases). The CDR3 runs to 17 residues. In germline, CDR1 is SSHAT, CDR2 FNYEAQ (reference sequence). This CDR3 is CASSLNHGRGCYNEQFF. Written as DNA, the CDR3 is TGTGCTAGCAGCTTAAATCACGGCAGGGGTTGTTACAATGAGCAGTTCTTC.

This sequence joins TRBV28 and TRBJ1-2; D may be TRBD1 (5 bases). The CDR3 has 15 amino acids. Trimming took off 1 base at V and 1 base at J, with 10 bases between the two ends. Germline-derived CDR1 and CDR2 are MDHEN and SYDVKM. The CDR3 is CASSLSGDRNYGYTF. CDR3 bases: TGTGCCAGCAGTTTATCGGGGGATCGTAACTATGGCTACACCTTC.